This T cell receptor beta chain derives from a study of cytomegalovirus exposure and HLA in healthy donors. The PCR employed 60 Vbeta primers together with 13 Jbeta primers. The assay was immunoSEQ multiplex PCR, and TCRdb's table has in-frame clones only and misses some. The table records under 120,000 clones, 60% to 85% of them present only once. General study findings and limits: A prior analysis recorded that most TCR beta V segments were productive about 87% or about 30% of the time. Accurate prediction of most subjects' HLA-A and HLA-B alleles from TCR beta sequences was reported.

Comments on this clone: Its antigen is unidentified.

The TCR comes from a female donor in good health and CMV-seropositive. The sample taken for sequencing was PBMCs.

The CDR3 DNA reads TGCGCCAGCAGCTTGGGGGGAGCGTACCAAGAGACCCAGTACTTC. Its protein product is CASSLGGAYQETQYF. The rearrangement joins TRBV5-1 to TRBJ2-5; possibly TRBD2 for D (5 bases). V was shortened by 0 bases and J by 0 bases, with 9 bases between the two germline ends. Looked up from germline, CDR1 is SGHRS and CDR2 is YFSETQ. This CDR3 has 15 amino acids.